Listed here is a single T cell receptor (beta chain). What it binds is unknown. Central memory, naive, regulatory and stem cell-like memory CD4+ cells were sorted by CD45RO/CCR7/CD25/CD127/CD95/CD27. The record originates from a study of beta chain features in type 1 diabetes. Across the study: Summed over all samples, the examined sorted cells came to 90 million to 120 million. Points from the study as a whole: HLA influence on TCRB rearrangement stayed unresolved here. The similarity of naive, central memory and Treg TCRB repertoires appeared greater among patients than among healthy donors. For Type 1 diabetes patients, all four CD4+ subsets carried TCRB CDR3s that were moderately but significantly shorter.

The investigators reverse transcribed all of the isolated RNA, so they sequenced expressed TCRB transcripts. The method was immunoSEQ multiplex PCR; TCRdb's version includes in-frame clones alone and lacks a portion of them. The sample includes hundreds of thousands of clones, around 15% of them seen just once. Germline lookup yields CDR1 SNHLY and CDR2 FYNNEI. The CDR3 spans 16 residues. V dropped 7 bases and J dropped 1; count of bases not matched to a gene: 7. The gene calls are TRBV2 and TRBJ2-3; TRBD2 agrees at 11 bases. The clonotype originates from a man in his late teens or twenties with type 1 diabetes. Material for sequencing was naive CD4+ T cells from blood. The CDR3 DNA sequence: TGTGCCAGCACCATGACTAGCGGGACACGCACAGATACGCAGTATTTT. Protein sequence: CASTMTSGTRTDTQYF.